These 32 T cell receptor beta chains were sequenced from one sample in a study of identical twins. MiXCR, applied by TCRdb to the 5' RACE reads, yields one record per CDR3 protein. The sample lists about 550,000 distinct CDR3 sequences; 20% to 25% were seen once. This sample was shared with a second study, whose subject was yellow fever vaccine responses in identical twins.

Sequencing was performed on CD4+ T cells sorted from blood. These receptors were obtained from a woman aged 18-29 years in good health.

The chain couples TRBV10-3 to TRBJ2-1, with D tentatively TRBD1 (6 bases). Germline V gene sequence: CDR1 ENHRY, CDR2 SYGVKD. The CDR3 contains 14 residues. Trimming left V 6 bases short and J 3 bases short, with 12 bases between. For the CDR3, the DNA is TGTGCCATCAGGAGGGGACAAGACTACAATGAGCAGTTCTTC. This codes for CAIRRGQDYNEQFF.

The sample holds a few counts of this clonotype. V is TRBV21-1 and J is TRBJ1-4; no check of the table's D call, TRBD1, against the DNA was made. TRBV21-1 is assigned pseudogene status. The CDR3 is made up of 15 amino acids. The CDR3 DNA is TGTGCCAGCAACCAACGGGACAGAGGCAATGAAAAACTGTTTTTT. Residues: CASNQRDRGNEKLFF.

This clonotype has only a few counts. This chain uses TRBV18 with TRBJ1-2; 9 nucleotides line up with TRBD1. V shed 3 bases and J 8 bases; nucleotides not matched to a gene: 7. CDR1 and CDR2 from the germline V gene are KGHSH and LQKENI. The CDR3 is 14 amino acids. The CDR3 nucleotides are TGTGCCAGCTCACCGAAGGGACAGGGTTACGGCTACACCTTC. Its protein is CASSPKGQGYGYTF.

The chain is built from TRBV10-3 and TRBJ1-5, with 8 bases matching TRBD1. Germline V lookup: CDR1 ENHRY, CDR2 SYGVKD. V lost 3 bases and J lost 4; bases outside the gene matches: 5. The CDR3 contains 15 residues. For the CDR3, the DNA is TGTGCCATCAGTGATGGGGACAGGTTGAATCAGCCCCAGCATTTT. Protein sequence: CAISDGDRLNQPQHF.

The V and J genes are TRBV5-1 and TRBJ2-3; 9 bases match TRBD1. This CDR3 spans 15 amino acids. CDR1 and CDR2 from the germline V gene are SGHRS and YFSETQ. V shed 4 bases and J 2 bases; nucleotides not matched to a gene: 5. CDR3 sequence: CASSRDRVDTDTQYF. The DNA for the CDR3 is TGCGCCAGCAGCCGGGACAGGGTGGACACAGATACGCAGTATTTT.

This sequence joins TRBV29-1 and TRBJ2-1; 7 bases are shared with TRBD1. The CDR3 spans 14 residues. J was trimmed by 4 bases and V by 7 bases; bases with no gene match: 10. Per the germline V gene, CDR1 is SQVTM and CDR2 is ANQGSEA. The CDR3 loop reads CSAVTGTTYNEQFF. The CDR3 region has the DNA TGCAGCGCCGTGACAGGGACGACATACAATGAGCAGTTCTTC.

A few counts support this clonotype. The rearrangement uses TRBV12-3 or TRBV12-4 and TRBJ2-7; D may correspond to TRBD1 or TRBD2 (5 bases each). CDR3 length: 16 amino acids. V lost 2 bases and J 2 bases, leaving 16 bases between the germline ends. CDR3 sequence: CASSLILVGTTYEQYF. The CDR3 DNA is TGTGCCAGCAGTTTAATTTTGGTAGGGACCACCTACGAGCAGTACTTC.

V and J are TRBV12-3 or TRBV12-4 and TRBJ2-2, with 7 positions matching TRBD1. After removal of 7 bases from V and 8 bases from J, the junction contained 13 bases not matched to a gene. The CDR3 runs to 15 residues. The CDR3 region has the DNA TGTGCCAGCAAAACAGCGACAGGGATAGCGGGGGAGCTGTTTTTT. It yields the protein CASKTATGIAGELFF.

This clonotype was picked up a small number of times. The chain recombines TRBV6-1 with TRBJ1-4; D remains unclear. Trimming pared 5 bases from V and 0 bases from J, leaving 13 bases between. The germline V gene has CDR1 MNHNS and CDR2 SASEGT. CDR3 size: 16 residues. The CDR3: CASSKIRTSTNEKLFF. The CDR3 DNA reads TGTGCCAGCAGTAAAATTCGGACGTCAACTAATGAAAAACTGTTTTTT.

This clonotype occurred a few times. The V gene is TRBV6-5, the J gene TRBJ2-5; D might be TRBD1 or TRBD2, each matching 5 bases. The CDR3 extends over 15 amino acids. Germline lookup yields CDR1 MNHEY and CDR2 SVGAGI. Deletions cut 2 bases from V and 2 bases from J, with 12 bases between. The CDR3 coding sequence is TGTGCCAGCAGTTACCCGGGACGCTATCAAGAGACCCAGTACTTC. The encoded protein is CASSYPGRYQETQYF.

In its sample, this clonotype was seen a few times. This chain uses TRBV7-8 with TRBJ2-7, with 7 bases identical to TRBD1. The CDR3 contains 15 residues. Trimming cost V 1 base and J 9 bases; bases outside gene matches: 12. CDR1 and CDR2 from the germline V gene are SGHVS and FQNEAQ. Here the CDR3 DNA reads TGTGCCAGCAGCTTAGTCCGGGACAGTCTCGTGGGGCAGTACTTC. Translating gives CASSLVRDSLVGQYF.

There are a few counts of this clonotype. The chain has TRBV4-1 and TRBJ2-1; 9 nucleotides match TRBD2. The CDR3 is made up of 16 amino acids. V shed 0 bases and J 7 bases; nucleotides not matched to a gene: 7. CDR1 and CDR2 (germline): MGHRA, YSYEKL. CDR3: CASSQDGRGGLNEQFF. In DNA form, the CDR3 reads TGCGCCAGCAGCCAAGATGGGCGGGGGGGTCTGAATGAGCAGTTCTTC.

The chain links TRBV6-5 to TRBJ2-7; the match to TRBD2 covers 9 bases. The J segment lost 1 base and the V segment lost 5 bases, leaving 3 bases of the junction unmatched. The CDR3 spans 14 residues. Germline assignment: CDR1 MNHEY and CDR2 SVGAGI. For the CDR3, the DNA is TGTGCCAGCAGTACTAGCGGGTTTTCCTACGAGCAGTACTTC. Its translation: CASSTSGFSYEQYF.

The chain employs TRBV11-3 and TRBJ2-1, with 8 bases matching TRBD1. In germline, CDR1 is SGHNT, CDR2 YENEEA. V was clipped by 5 bases and J by 9 bases; unmatched bases: 6. CDR3 length: 13 amino acids. CDR3 bases: TGTGCCAGCAGCCCGCCGACAGGGGTTGAGCAGTTCTTC. Amino acid sequence: CASSPPTGVEQFF.

The V gene is TRBV15, the J gene TRBJ2-1, with 11 bases aligning to TRBD2. V lost 3 bases and J lost 1; bases outside the gene matches: 2. The length of the CDR3 is 16 residues. Germline CDR1 and CDR2: LNHNV and YYDKDF (reference sequence). The CDR3 loop is CATSRASGRSYNEQFF. CDR3 in DNA: TGTGCCACCAGCAGGGCTAGCGGGAGGTCCTACAATGAGCAGTTCTTC.

V is TRBV19 and J is TRBJ2-2; 8 bases fit TRBD1. From germline, CDR1 is LNHDA and CDR2 SQIVND (reference sequence). Trimming took 5 bases from V and 4 from J; bases not matched to a gene: 12. This CDR3 contains 17 residues. CDR3 in DNA: TGTGCCAGTAGTGCCGGACAGGGTGGAGGTGGCACCGGGGAGCTGTTTTTT. Protein: CASSAGQGGGGTGELFF.

The chain has TRBV20-1 and TRBJ2-2; perhaps TRBD2 as D (6 bases). The CDR3 extends over 14 amino acids. V was pared by 6 bases and J by 0 bases, with 11 bases between. CDR1 is DFQATT, CDR2 SNEGSKA, per germline (reference sequence). The CDR3 DNA is TGCAGTGCCCGGGGGTCTCCGAACACCGGGGAGCTGTTTTTT. Translated: CSARGSPNTGELFF.

This clonotype has a single count. The rearrangement joins TRBV10-2 to TRBJ2-5; 8 bases map to TRBD2. The CDR3 has 17 residues. V dropped 6 bases and J dropped 5; count of bases not matched to a gene: 17. Per the germline V gene, CDR1 is WSHSY and CDR2 is SAAADI. The CDR3 loop is CASRDWASGWMEETQYF. CDR3 nucleotides: TGCGCCAGCAGGGATTGGGCTAGCGGGTGGATGGAGGAGACCCAGTACTTC.

The chain's CDR3 is CAIREPQSNEQFF. Here the CDR3 DNA reads TGTGCCATCAGGGAACCCCAGAGCAATGAGCAGTTCTTC. The chain is built from TRBV10-3 and TRBJ2-1; D not resolved. The V and J ends lost 6 bases and 6 bases respectively, with 12 bases between them. Germline V gene sequence: CDR1 ENHRY, CDR2 SYGVKD. This CDR3 region has 13 residues.

This clonotype appeared a few times. The J gene is TRBJ2-1, the V gene TRBV2; the D is unclear. From germline, CDR1 is SNHLY and CDR2 FYNNEI. The CDR3 has 12 residues. Between the trimmed V and J ends, which lost 8 bases and 6 bases, there was a span of 11 bases. CDR3 amino acids: CASGPAGNEQFF. The CDR3, as DNA: TGTGCCAGCGGGCCCGCCGGCAATGAGCAGTTCTTC. The variable domain in full, completed from reference TRBV2 and TRBJ2-1, reads EPEVTQTPSHQVTQMGQEVILRCVPISNHLYFYWYRQILGQKVEFLVSFYNNEISEKSEIFDDQFSVERPDGSNFTLKIRSTKLEDSAMYFCASGPAGNEQFFGPGTRLTVL.

This clonotype was seen more than once but under ten times. The genes are TRBV20-1 and TRBJ2-3; TRBD1 is a possible D gene (5 bases). Germline V gene sequence: CDR1 DFQATT, CDR2 SNEGSKA (reference sequence). V shed 3 bases and J shed 4 bases, with 14 bases lying between them. The CDR3 is made up of 14 amino acids. CDR3 sequence reads: CSASLRKGADTQYF. The CDR3 DNA sequence: TGCAGTGCTAGTCTTAGGAAAGGGGCAGATACGCAGTATTTT.

The chain links TRBV5-6 to TRBJ2-3; D is possibly TRBD1 or TRBD2 (5 bases each). This CDR3 has 18 residues. The germline CDR1 and CDR2 sequences are SGHDT and YYEEEE. The ends were cut back, 3 bases at V and 2 bases at J, with 22 bases in the middle. The CDR3 here is CASSSARSGTDYTDTQYF. The CDR3 DNA reads TGTGCCAGCAGCTCAGCTCGATCAGGGACCGACTACACAGATACGCAGTATTTT.

The rearrangement links TRBV10-3 to TRBJ2-1; TRBD1 agrees at 9 bases. V lost 4 bases, J lost 8 bases, and 6 bases stayed unmatched. The CDR3 totals 14 residues. Looked up from germline, CDR1 is ENHRY and CDR2 is SYGVKD. CDR3 loop: CAISGGQGDDEQFF. DNA for the CDR3: TGTGCCATCAGTGGGGGACAGGGTGACGATGAGCAGTTCTTC.

This chain joins TRBV7-9 and TRBJ1-1; the D is unclear. Germline values: CDR1 SEHNR, CDR2 FQNEAQ (reference sequence). The CDR3 has 14 residues. V lost 1 base and J 4 bases, leaving 10 bases between the germline ends. CDR3 residues: CASSLGVQSTEAFF. DNA of the CDR3: TGTGCCAGCAGCTTAGGGGTCCAGAGCACTGAAGCTTTCTTT.

This clonotype was seen more than once but under ten times. The J gene is TRBJ2-3, the V gene TRBV4-1, with TRBD1 as a possible D gene (6 bases). Germline-derived CDR1 and CDR2 are MGHRA and YSYEKL. V was clipped by 4 bases and J by 7 bases, with 15 bases between them. The CDR3 length is 14 residues. CDR3 sequence: CASSLSPGDYTQYF. CDR3 DNA: TGCGCCAGCAGCCTTTCCCCAGGGGATTATACGCAGTATTTT.

The V call is TRBV4-1, the J call TRBJ2-4; the match to TRBD2 covers 15 bases. With V trimmed by 4 bases and J by 2 bases, 6 bases remained unmatched. CDR1 and CDR2 (germline): MGHRA, YSYEKL. The CDR3 has 18 residues. The CDR3 nucleotides read TGCGCCAGCAGCCCCGGACTAGCGGGGGGGCTTCCCAAAAACATTCAGTACTTC. This sequence encodes CASSPGLAGGLPKNIQYF.

In its sample, this clonotype was seen a few times. V is TRBV19 and J is TRBJ2-5; unclear D gene. Germline values: CDR1 LNHDA, CDR2 SQIVND (reference sequence). The V end was cut by 2 bases, the J end by 0 bases, with 4 bases between. The length of the CDR3 is 13 residues. Here the CDR3 reads CASSITDQETQYF. The DNA of the CDR3 is TGTGCCAGTAGTATAACAGACCAAGAGACCCAGTACTTC.

This clonotype was picked up a small number of times. The V gene is TRBV24-1, the J gene TRBJ1-2; D not resolved. Germline V gene sequence: CDR1 KGHDR, CDR2 SFDVKD. This CDR3 contains 13 residues. Trimming removed 4 bases at V and 8 bases at J, with 13 bases between. This CDR3 is CATSDRRATGYTF. Here the CDR3 DNA reads TGTGCCACCAGTGACCGGCGGGCCACGGGCTACACCTTC.

A few counts support this clonotype. V usage is TRBV18 and J usage is TRBJ2-5; D remains ambiguous. V lost 0 bases to trimming and J lost 5 bases, with 7 bases between them. Germline lookup yields CDR1 KGHSH and CDR2 LQKENI. This CDR3 has 13 residues. The CDR3 region is CASSPPAAETQYF. The DNA of the CDR3 is TGTGCCAGCTCACCACCGGCGGCGGAGACCCAGTACTTC.

The chain uses TRBV5-6 and TRBJ2-1; unclear D gene. The CDR3 is 15 residues long. Per the germline V gene, CDR1 is SGHDT and CDR2 is YYEEEE. Trimming took off 0 bases at V and 4 bases at J, with 11 bases between the two ends. The CDR3 loop is CASSLVPLDYNEQFF. Here the CDR3 DNA reads TGTGCCAGCAGCTTGGTGCCCCTGGATTACAATGAGCAGTTCTTC.

This clonotype was detected many times. V and J are TRBV12-3 or TRBV12-4 and TRBJ2-3; D is ambiguous. This CDR3 has 12 amino acids. Trimming pared 6 bases from V and 2 bases from J, leaving 6 bases between. The CDR3 protein is CASSPYTDTQYF. Written as DNA, the CDR3 is TGTGCCAGCAGCCCTTACACAGATACGCAGTATTTT.

This clonotype came up a few times. The CDR3 DNA sequence: TGTGCCACCACCGCAGGGGGCTCCTACAATGAGCAGTTCTTC. As protein: CATTAGGSYNEQFF. This rearrangement joins TRBV12-3 or TRBV12-4 to TRBJ2-1, with 7 nucleotides matching TRBD1. This CDR3 spans 14 amino acids. Unmatched junction bases numbered 6, after V lost 10 bases and J lost 0 bases.